This TCR beta chain is from a study of technical replicates of blood from several donors. The V gene's germline CDR1 is SNHLY and CDR2 FYNNEI. This CDR3 is 15 amino acids long. V was pared by 4 bases and J by 7 bases, with 12 bases of the junction left unmatched. The assay was immunoSEQ multiplex PCR, and TCRdb's table has in-frame clones only and misses some. Of 65,000 to 80,000 clones in the sample, over 95% are singletons; the top ten hold 0.2% to 0.25%. The V call is TRBV2, the J call TRBJ1-2, with 7 bases identical to TRBD1. Sequencing used T cells isolated from PBMCs. The TCR comes from a human donor in good health. The CDR3 DNA reads as TGTGCCAGCAGTGGGGGACCGGGACAGAAGGTTGGCTACACCTTC. It translates to CASSGGPGQKVGYTF.